Sequencing of this TCR beta chain was carried out in a study of cytomegalovirus exposure and HLA in healthy donors. Regarding the study as a whole: Subsequent analysis of the approximately 110 validation repertoires found a tendency for first-cohort TCR clusters to co-occur. Many donors shared some public TCRs, even though most TCR sequences were rare. About 150 TCR beta chains were listed as cytomegalovirus-associated.

A remark on this clone: What it recognizes is unknown.

The donors were members of the approximately 120-subject validation cohort (separate from the approximately 670-subject first cohort). Deletions cut 0 bases from V and 10 bases from J, with 14 bases between. The CDR3 totals 15 residues. The germline V gene has CDR1 SGDLS and CDR2 YYNGEE. Repertoires were generated with immunoSEQ multiplex PCR, while TCRdb's copy carries only in-frame clones and drops some. The sample consists of roughly 75,000 clones, approximately 96% of them appearing once. Specimen: PBMCs. The source of this sequence is a man between 18 and 35 years old in good health and CMV-seropositive. The chain carries TRBV9 and TRBJ1-6; D is uncertain. In nucleotides, the CDR3 is TGTGCCAGCAGCGTAGCCCCAGTGCAAGAATCACCCCTCCACTTT. This translates into CASSVAPVQESPLHF.